What follows are 21 T cell receptor beta chains derived from one specimen sequenced in a study of sequential checkpoint blockade in melanoma. Treatment meaning: randomized to nivolumab then ipilimumab (arm A) or the reverse (arm B). TCRdb's table, derived via immunoSEQ multiplex PCR, lists solely in-frame clones and lacks some. The sample has 9,000 to 13,000 clones, under 30% seen once; the top ten hold 20% to 30%. The starting material was tumor tissue (inferred from file names), obtained from a patient given nivolumab and ipilimumab in sequence. Receptors originate from a human donor with melanoma.

By frequency in the sample, this clone is medium-sized (0.01 to 0.1%). The CDR3 nucleotides are TGTGCCAGCAGCTTAGTAGTACTAGCGGGGGGATTGCAGTACTTC. Its translation: CASSLVVLAGGLQYF. The chain combines TRBV11-3 with TRBJ2-7; 12 nucleotides line up with TRBD2. This CDR3 comprises 15 residues. Germline CDR1 reads SGHNT; CDR2 reads YENEEA. J lost 9 bases, V lost 1 base, and 7 bases had no gene match. Full variable domain (rest looked up from reference TRBV11-3 and TRBJ2-7): EAGVVQSPRYKIIEKKQPVAFWCNPISGHNTLYWYLQNLGQGPELLIRYENEEAVDDSQLPKDRFSAERLKGVDSTLKIQPAELGDSAVYLCASSLVVLAGGLQYFGPGTRLTVT.

The chain couples TRBV6-8 to TRBJ1-6; 7 bases fit TRBD1. CDR3 length: 15 residues. The trim removed 7 bases at V and 7 bases at J, leaving 10 bases unmatched. The V gene's germline CDR1 is MNHGY and CDR2 SAAAGT. The DNA of the CDR3 is TGTGCCAGCACTATCACCGGGACAGAAAATTCACCCCTCCACTTT. Its protein is CASTITGTENSPLHF.

The chain uses TRBV19 and TRBJ1-4, with TRBD1 matching over 9 bases. The germline CDR1 and CDR2 sequences are LNHDA and SQIVND (reference sequence). The CDR3 runs to 13 residues. The trim removed 6 bases at V and 8 bases at J, leaving 4 bases unmatched. The CDR3 sequence: CASRDRGEEKLFF. The CDR3 nucleotides are TGTGCCAGTAGGGACAGGGGAGAGGAAAAACTGTTTTTT.

The CDR3 DNA reads as TGTGCCAGCAGTAGGGATCGGTTTGCAGATACGCAGTATTTT. Protein sequence: CASSRDRFADTQYF. This chain links TRBV2 with TRBJ2-3; D uncertain. Germline V gene sequence: CDR1 SNHLY, CDR2 FYNNEI. Trimming took 5 bases from V and 4 from J, leaving 13 bases between them. CDR3 length: 14 residues.

This clone has only a few counts. The gene calls are TRBV7-1 and TRBJ1-5; D ambiguous. Being an ORF, TRBV7-1 has a function that is uncertain. This CDR3 spans 14 amino acids. Deletions cut 4 bases from V and 9 bases from J, with 16 bases between. CDR3 sequence (DNA): TGTGCCAGCAGCTTACTCCGTGTGGGCGGGCCCCAGCATTTT. Amino acids: CASSLLRVGGPQHF.

There are many counts of this clone. The V call is TRBV11-3, the J call TRBJ1-1; 7 bases fit TRBD1. This CDR3 spans 16 amino acids. V lost 1 base and J lost 4; bases outside the gene matches: 9. From germline, CDR1 is SGHNT and CDR2 YENEEA. The CDR3 loop is CASSLGLTGTRTEAFF. CDR3 nucleotide sequence: TGTGCCAGCAGCTTAGGTCTGACAGGGACTCGCACTGAAGCTTTCTTT.

This clone has just a few counts. The CDR3 DNA is TGTGCCAGCAGTTACACAGCCTCCTACGAGCAGTACTTC. Translated, it gives CASSYTASYEQYF. The rearrangement joins TRBV6-8 to TRBJ2-7; D is unresolved. The CDR3 has 13 amino acids. Trimming removed 2 bases at V and 0 bases at J, with 5 bases between. Germline V gives CDR1 MNHGY, CDR2 SAAAGT.

This rearrangement joins TRBV5-1 to TRBJ2-1, with 13 bases lining up with TRBD2. J was trimmed by 10 bases and V by 4 bases; bases with no gene match: 11. The CDR3 extends over 16 amino acids. CDR1 and CDR2 from the germline V gene are SGHRS and YFSETQ. The CDR3 is CASSGAGTSGEWEQFF. CDR3 nucleotide sequence: TGCGCCAGCAGCGGAGCCGGGACTAGCGGGGAGTGGGAGCAGTTCTTC.

This clone was picked up many times. The gene calls are TRBV11-3 and TRBJ2-1; perhaps TRBD2 as D (6 bases). This CDR3 is 16 amino acids long. Germline CDR1 SGHNT, CDR2 YENEEA. Trimming removed 3 bases from V and 0 bases from J, with 12 bases in between. The CDR3 nucleotides are TGTGCCAGCAGCTTCCGGGCGGGGTTCTCCTACAATGAGCAGTTCTTC. Encoded protein: CASSFRAGFSYNEQFF.

The CDR3 reads CSVGSPEKSYTF. The CDR3 DNA is TGCAGCGTTGGGAGCCCTGAAAAGAGCTACACCTTC. V and J are TRBV29-1 and TRBJ1-2, with D uncertain. The germline V gene encodes CDR1 SQVTM and CDR2 ANQGSEA. CDR3 length equals 12 residues. The germline V and J ends were trimmed by 4 bases and 9 bases, with 15 bases remaining between them.

In its sample, this clone was seen a few times. The genes are TRBV5-1 and TRBJ2-5; the match to TRBD1 covers 10 bases. Germline CDR1 SGHRS, CDR2 YFSETQ. The V segment lost 3 bases and the J segment 5 bases; nucleotides outside the gene matches: 7. The CDR3 is 15 residues long. The CDR3 loop is CASSSGTGAGETQYF. The CDR3 bases are TGCGCCAGCAGCTCCGGGACAGGGGCGGGGGAGACCCAGTACTTC.

This clone has only a few counts. The genes are TRBV11-3 and TRBJ1-3; TRBD1 might be the D (5 bases). CDR3 length: 15 amino acids. Germline V gene lookup returns CDR1 SGHNT and CDR2 YENEEA. Deletions cut 5 bases from V and 3 bases from J, with 14 bases between. CDR3 DNA sequence: TGTGCCAGCAGCGGAGGGGCAGGGTTTGGAAACACCATATATTTT. Protein product: CASSGGAGFGNTIYF.

This clone has a handful of counts. The chain joins TRBV6-8 to TRBJ2-1, with 7 bases identical to TRBD2. Losses at the gene ends were 7 bases for V and 8 bases for J; bases not matched to a gene: 14. Germline V gene lookup returns CDR1 MNHGY and CDR2 SAAAGT. There are 15 residues in the CDR3. CDR3 sequence: CASTDFSSGIDEQFF. CDR3 nucleotide sequence: TGTGCCAGCACCGACTTCTCGAGCGGGATCGATGAGCAGTTCTTC.

This clone has more than one count but fewer than ten. V and J are TRBV2 and TRBJ2-5, with D possibly matching TRBD2 (6 bases). Germline assignment: CDR1 SNHLY and CDR2 FYNNEI. Trimming took off 6 bases at V and 3 bases at J, with 14 bases between the two ends. There are 14 residues in the CDR3. The DNA of the CDR3 is TGTGCCAGCAGACGACTAGGCGGAAAAGAGACCCAGTACTTC. Translated: CASRRLGGKETQYF.

This clone was recorded only once. The V and J genes are TRBV19 and TRBJ2-7; D remains ambiguous. Trimming stripped 4 bases from V and 3 bases from J, with 4 bases between. This CDR3 spans 11 amino acids. Germline CDR1 reads LNHDA; CDR2 reads SQIVND (reference sequence). The DNA of the CDR3 is TGTGCCAGTAGTACGGGCTACGAGCAGTACTTC. The encoded protein is CASSTGYEQYF.

The chain uses TRBV9 and TRBJ1-5; the match to TRBD1 covers 7 bases. J was trimmed by 0 bases and V by 3 bases; bases with no gene match: 3. This CDR3 region has 15 residues. From germline, CDR1 is SGDLS and CDR2 YYNGEE. The CDR3 loop reads CASSATGDSNQPQHF. The CDR3 DNA reads as TGTGCCAGCAGCGCCACAGGGGATAGCAATCAGCCCCAGCATTTT.

This clone is a singleton in its sample. The chain is built from TRBV19 and TRBJ1-5, with D possibly being TRBD1 (5 bases). Germline V gives CDR1 LNHDA, CDR2 SQIVND (reference sequence). Trimming pared 1 base from V and 6 bases from J, leaving 10 bases between. The CDR3 extends over 14 amino acids. CDR3 amino acids: CASSIGGWGQPQHF. The CDR3 DNA sequence: TGTGCCAGTAGTATAGGGGGGTGGGGTCAGCCCCAGCATTTT.

This clone was detected many times. The chain recombines TRBV9 with TRBJ2-5, with TRBD1 matching over 8 bases. The length of the CDR3 is 16 residues. V was clipped by 3 bases and J by 2 bases; unmatched bases: 9. The germline V gene encodes CDR1 SGDLS and CDR2 YYNGEE. The CDR3 DNA reads TGTGCCAGCAGCGAAACTTACAGGGGGATTCAAGAGACCCAGTACTTC. Its translation: CASSETYRGIQETQYF.

V is TRBV18 and J is TRBJ1-1; TRBD1 matches at 10 bases. This CDR3 has 18 residues. J was trimmed by 0 bases and V by 3 bases; bases with no gene match: 10. Germline V gene data show CDR1 as KGHSH and CDR2 as LQKENI. CDR3 residues: CASSPIDRGQIMNTEAFF. CDR3 DNA sequence: TGTGCCAGCTCACCGATAGACAGGGGGCAAATCATGAACACTGAAGCTTTCTTT.

The chain has TRBV9 and TRBJ1-5; no clear D gene. The germline V gene has CDR1 SGDLS and CDR2 YYNGEE. This CDR3 is 15 amino acids long. Trimming removed 4 bases from V and 9 bases from J, with 20 bases in between. As DNA, the CDR3 is TGTGCCAGCAGCCCGGGCCCTACTCAAGTGATGCCCCAGCATTTT. Residues: CASSPGPTQVMPQHF. Looking up the rest from reference TRBV9 and TRBJ1-5 gives the full variable domain: DSGVTQTPKHLITATGQRVTLRCSPRSGDLSVYWYQQSLDQGLQFLIQYYNGEERAKGNILERFSAQQFPDLHSELNLSSLELGDSALYFCASSPGPTQVMPQHFGDGTRLSIL.

This clone has only a few counts. This chain connects TRBV6-8 to TRBJ2-7, with TRBD1 as a possible D gene (6 bases). Germline CDR1 and CDR2: MNHGY and SAAAGT. The length of the CDR3 is 14 residues. V gave up 5 bases and J gave up 2 bases, with 13 bases separating them. DNA of the CDR3: TGTGCCAGCAGTCCACCAGGGGTGACCTACGAGCAGTACTTC. It yields the protein CASSPPGVTYEQYF.